The 14 T cell receptor beta chains below all came from one sample that was sequenced in a study of blood T cell repertoires in COVID-19. Clones were sequenced by immunoSEQ multiplex PCR, and TCRdb holds only the in-frame ones, with some missing. Of under 200,000 clones listed, approximately 85% are singletons. The sequenced material came from peripheral blood. The source is a woman older than 75 with acute or convalescent COVID-19.

The V and J genes are TRBV29-1 and TRBJ1-1, with 10 bases fitting TRBD1. Germline values: CDR1 SQVTM, CDR2 ANQGSEA. This CDR3 region has 14 residues. Trimming took 6 bases from V and 2 from J; bases not matched to a gene: 6. This chain's CDR3 is CSVAGQGGNTEAFF. The DNA for the CDR3 is TGCAGCGTAGCCGGACAGGGGGGTAACACTGAAGCTTTCTTT.

V and J are TRBV29-1 and TRBJ1-2; 9 bases match TRBD1. Germline assignment: CDR1 SQVTM and CDR2 ANQGSEA. The CDR3 sequence is 16 residues long. V was pared by 3 bases and J by 2 bases, with 10 bases of the junction left unmatched. The CDR3 DNA reads TGCAGCGTTGATTGGACAGGGGAAGGATACAACTATGGCTACACCTTC. Its translation: CSVDWTGEGYNYGYTF.

This clone was detected only a few times. The chain recombines TRBV5-4 with TRBJ2-5; 7 bases are a match to TRBD2. CDR1 and CDR2 from the germline V gene are SGHNT and YYREEE (reference sequence). The V segment lost 6 bases and the J segment 5 bases; nucleotides outside the gene matches: 10. This CDR3 comprises 14 residues. As DNA, the CDR3 is TGTGCCAGCACCCCAGGGAGGGGAGGCGAGACCCAGTACTTC. Translation: CASTPGRGGETQYF.

The chain carries TRBV19 and TRBJ1-1; the D is unclear. CDR3 length equals 13 residues. Deletions cut 10 bases from V and 2 bases from J, with 14 bases between. Germline V gene lookup returns CDR1 LNHDA and CDR2 SQIVND (reference sequence). The CDR3 DNA sequence: TGTGCCACCCTAGGATGGCTTAACACTGAAGCTTTCTTT. Protein sequence: CATLGWLNTEAFF. Using reference TRBV19 and TRBJ1-1 for the parts outside the CDR3, the full variable domain is DGGITQSPKYLFRKEGQNVTLSCEQNLNHDAMYWYRQDPGQGLRLIYYSQIVNDFQKGDIAEGYSVSREKKESFPLTVTSAQKNPTAFYLCATLGWLNTEAFFGQGTRLTVV.

The chain is built from TRBV7-9 and TRBJ1-4; the match to TRBD1 covers 7 bases. The V segment lost 0 bases and the J segment 7 bases; nucleotides outside the gene matches: 8. This CDR3 has 16 amino acids. Germline CDR1 is SEHNR and CDR2 is FQNEAQ (reference sequence). As DNA, the CDR3 is TGTGCCAGCAGCTTAGCCATGACAGGGTTCGGTGAAAAACTGTTTTTT. Residues: CASSLAMTGFGEKLFF.

This clone was observed a few times. V and J are TRBV19 and TRBJ1-4; 7 bases are a match to TRBD1. The CDR3 sequence is 15 residues long. Germline CDR1 is LNHDA and CDR2 is SQIVND (reference sequence). V was pared by 3 bases and J by 8 bases, with 9 bases of the junction left unmatched. Here the CDR3 reads CASSMTSGGREKLFF. The CDR3 DNA is TGTGCCAGTAGTATGACCTCAGGGGGACGCGAAAAACTGTTTTTT.

The chain recombines TRBV9 with TRBJ1-1, with D perhaps TRBD1 (5 bases). This CDR3 has 13 residues. V was pared by 0 bases and J by 5 bases, with 8 bases between. Germline CDR1 and CDR2: SGDLS and YYNGEE. The CDR3 spells CASSVEEGTEAFF. The CDR3 bases are TGTGCCAGCAGCGTAGAGGAGGGGACTGAAGCTTTCTTT.

The V and J genes are TRBV3-1 (or the pseudogene TRBV3-2) and TRBJ1-2, with a weak D call TRBD1 (6 bases). V gave up 0 bases and J gave up 0 bases, with 8 bases separating them. Germline CDR1 LGHDT, CDR2 YNNKEL (reference sequence). The CDR3 totals 15 residues. CDR3 nucleotide sequence: TGTGCCAGCAGCCAAGAAAGGACAGCTAACTATGGCTACACCTTC. As protein: CASSQERTANYGYTF.

The chain has TRBV2 and TRBJ1-1, with D possibly TRBD1 on 6 matching bases. V gave up 7 bases and J gave up 0 bases, with 12 bases separating them. Germline CDR1 and CDR2: SNHLY and FYNNEI. The CDR3 is 14 amino acids. CDR3 amino acids: CASTSTGMNTEAFF. The CDR3 region has the DNA TGTGCCAGCACCTCGACAGGAATGAACACTGAAGCTTTCTTT.

This clone was seen just once. The rearrangement uses TRBV29-1 and TRBJ1-1; D is possibly TRBD1 (6 bases). The ends were cut back, 6 bases at V and 0 bases at J, with 14 bases in the middle. Per the germline V gene, CDR1 is SQVTM and CDR2 is ANQGSEA. This CDR3 has 14 amino acids. CDR3: CSVEPTGMNTEAFF. The DNA of the CDR3 is TGCAGCGTCGAACCGACAGGCATGAACACTGAAGCTTTCTTT.

CDR3: CSVGPGDTQYF. The CDR3 nucleotides are TGCAGCGTTGGACCCGGGGATACGCAGTATTTT. The rearrangement links TRBV29-1 to TRBJ2-3; D is uncertain. The CDR3 is 11 residues long. In germline, CDR1 is SQVTM, CDR2 ANQGSEA. The V end lost 4 bases, the J end lost 6 bases, and 8 bases lay between the germline ends.

The rearrangement joins TRBV7-9 to TRBJ2-5; D call uncertain. CDR3 length: 16 amino acids. Germline V gives CDR1 SEHNR, CDR2 FQNEAQ (reference sequence). Trimming cost V 7 bases and J 3 bases, with 21 bases left between them. The CDR3 DNA reads TGTGCCAGCACCCTTGGATGGAGACGAGTGGAAGAGACCCAGTACTTC. Protein sequence: CASTLGWRRVEETQYF.

The chain couples TRBV11-2 to TRBJ1-4; 7 positions match TRBD1. The J segment lost 5 bases and the V segment lost 4 bases, leaving 4 bases of the junction unmatched. Germline CDR1 SGHAT, CDR2 FQNNGV. The CDR3 extends over 14 amino acids. CDR3 in DNA: TGTGCCAGCAGCTCCAGGGGGAGGAATGAAAAACTGTTTTTT. Encoded protein: CASSSRGRNEKLFF.

This clone was observed a few times. CDR3 sequence reads: CASPPTGSTNYGYTF. Here the CDR3 DNA reads TGTGCCAGCCCTCCAACCGGGTCAACTAACTATGGCTACACCTTC. The genes are TRBV6-5 and TRBJ1-2; no reliable D call. The CDR3 is 15 amino acids. Germline CDR1 reads MNHEY; CDR2 reads SVGAGI. V was shortened by 8 bases and J by 0 bases, with 16 bases between the two germline ends.